The sequence of this TCR beta chain was determined in a study of blood T cells in healthy people across ages. General observations from the study: Possibly confounding the expanded clonotype changes was the fact that donor CMV status was unknown. Among long-lived donors, naive CD4+ cells were more numerous and diversity higher than in aged donors.

Every sample yielded at least 7 million isolated PBMCs. With respect to this clonotype: Its target is unknown.

The use of a sample-barcoded 5' primer and a J-beta primer mix characterized a second PCR of roughly 6 to 11 cycles. A tag from a template-switch adaptor with 12 random nucleotides marked each cDNA molecule. One entry per CDR3 protein, called by TCRdb with MiXCR from the 5' RACE reads. The table lists roughly 1.5 million distinct CDR3 sequences, roughly two fifths of them singletons. This CDR3 is built from 14 residues. CDR1 is MGHDK, CDR2 SYGVNS, per germline. Trimming removed 7 bases from V and 6 bases from J, with 15 bases in between. The receptor was derived from a young woman in good health. The V gene is TRBV25-1, the J gene TRBJ2-2; D is possibly TRBD1 (5 bases). What was sequenced was blood. CDR3 region: CASTAGKSSGELFF. The CDR3 DNA sequence: TGTGCCAGCACCGCAGGGAAATCCTCCGGGGAGCTGTTTTTT.